These 3 T cell receptor beta chains were sequenced from one sample in a study of blood T cell repertoires in COVID-19. The assay was immunoSEQ multiplex PCR, and TCRdb's table has in-frame clones only and misses some. The sample lists about 82,000 clones; 70% to 90% were seen once. The source material was peripheral blood. Source of these receptors: a man older than 75 with active or convalescent COVID-19.

This chain links TRBV5-5 with TRBJ1-3, with 7 positions matching TRBD1. V was pared by 5 bases and J by 0 bases, with 2 bases of the junction left unmatched. The V gene's germline CDR1 is SGHKS and CDR2 YYEKEE (reference sequence). CDR3 size: 14 residues. The CDR3 region is CASRGDSSGNTIYF. The CDR3 bases are TGTGCCAGCAGGGGGGACAGCTCTGGAAACACCATATATTTT.

The chain employs TRBV5-8 and TRBJ1-5; 10 bases agree with TRBD1. Germline loops: CDR1 SGHTS, CDR2 YDEGEE. The length of the CDR3 is 17 residues. The ends lost 2 bases at V and 3 bases at J; junction bases unmatched: 8. The CDR3 sequence: CASSLRQGAIDNQPQHF. In DNA, the CDR3 is TGTGCCAGCAGCTTACGACAGGGGGCCATTGACAATCAGCCCCAGCATTTT.

The chain employs TRBV29-1 and TRBJ2-6; 8 positions agree with TRBD1. The ends lost 7 bases at V and 0 bases at J; junction bases unmatched: 11. The germline CDR1 and CDR2 sequences are SQVTM and ANQGSEA. CDR3 length: 17 residues. CDR3 bases: TGCAGCGGGTGGGGACAGGCAAAGAGCTCTGGGGCCAACGTCCTGACTTTC. Amino acid sequence: CSGWGQAKSSGANVLTF.